A single sample is the source of the 23 T cell receptor beta chains below, sequenced in a study of early T cells in non-severe SARS-CoV-2 infection. Each CDR3 protein gets one entry after TCRdb re-called the 5' RACE reads with MiXCR. The table records about 50,000 distinct CDR3 sequences, about 10% of them present only once. Sequencing used whole blood. The receptors come from an adult who was a healthcare worker with PCR-confirmed SARS-CoV-2 infection or an uninfected control (not recorded which).

In regard to this clonotype: A much larger clone is a single base away; this may be a read error. V is TRBV9 and J is TRBJ2-1; 10 positions match TRBD1. The V gene's germline CDR1 is SGDLS and CDR2 YYNGEE. V shed 6 bases and J 8 bases; nucleotides not matched to a gene: 11. This CDR3 contains 15 residues. The CDR3 bases are TGTGCCAGCATCTTGCGACAGGGGGCGGTTGATGAGCAGTTCTTC. This codes for CASILRQGAVDEQFF.

This clonotype was detected many times. V gene TRBV28 combines with J gene TRBJ1-3, with 8 nucleotides matching TRBD1. The CDR3 runs to 15 residues. V lost 6 bases, J lost 0 bases, and 4 bases stayed unmatched. Germline V gene lookup returns CDR1 MDHEN and CDR2 SYDVKM. The CDR3 DNA is TGTGCCAGCAGATCAGGGGGCCTCTCTGGAAACACCATATATTTT. Translated: CASRSGGLSGNTIYF.

This rearrangement joins TRBV29-1 to TRBJ1-1; possible D gene TRBD1, 5 bases. V gave up 6 bases and J gave up 11 bases, with 13 bases separating them. Looked up from germline, CDR1 is SQVTM and CDR2 is ANQGSEA. The CDR3 consists of 10 residues. CDR3 coding DNA: TGCAGCGTCGCGGCGGGGGAGGCTTTCTTT. This codes for CSVAAGEAFF. Together with reference TRBV29-1 and TRBJ1-1, the CDR3 gives the full variable domain: SAVISQKPSRDICQRGTSLTIQCQVDSQVTMMFWYRQQPGQSLTLIATANQGSEATYESGFVIDKFPISRPNLTFSTLTVSNMSPEDSSIYLCSVAAGEAFFGQGTRLTVV.

This clonotype showed up many times. The V call is TRBV20-1, the J call TRBJ1-2, with 7 bases lining up with TRBD1. The J segment lost 4 bases and the V segment lost 3 bases, leaving 8 bases of the junction unmatched. This CDR3 is 14 amino acids long. In germline, CDR1 is DFQATT, CDR2 SNEGSKA (reference sequence). The CDR3 nucleotides read TGCAGTGCTAGTGGGGACAGATCTTTCTATGGCTACACCTTC. It encodes CSASGDRSFYGYTF.

The chain employs TRBV28 and TRBJ1-1; D is ambiguous. Between the trimmed V and J ends, which lost 1 base and 1 base, there was a span of 7 bases. The CDR3 contains 14 residues. Germline V gives CDR1 MDHEN, CDR2 SYDVKM. Here the CDR3 reads CASSLSPKNTEAFF. CDR3 nucleotides: TGTGCCAGCAGTTTATCTCCTAAGAACACTGAAGCTTTCTTT. Using reference TRBV28 and TRBJ1-1 for the parts outside the CDR3, the full variable domain is DVKVTQSSRYLVKRTGEKVFLECVQDMDHENMFWYRQDPGLGLRLIYFSYDVKMKEKGDIPEGYSVSREKKERFSLILESASTNQTSMYLCASSLSPKNTEAFFGQGTRLTVV.

The V call is TRBV4-2, the J call TRBJ2-3; 7 bases match TRBD2. V shed 1 base, J shed 1 base, and the junction held 8 bases outside the gene matches. The CDR3 extends over 17 amino acids. From germline, CDR1 is LGHNA and CDR2 YNFKEQ. In DNA, the CDR3 is TGTGCCAGCAGCCAAGTAGGGTCTAGCGGAGGCACAGATACGCAGTATTTT. Its protein product is CASSQVGSSGGTDTQYF.

The chain recombines TRBV20-1 with TRBJ2-1, with D perhaps assigned TRBD1 or TRBD2 (5 bases each). Trimming cost V 6 bases and J 2 bases, with 11 bases left between them. CDR3 size: 13 residues. CDR1 is DFQATT, CDR2 SNEGSKA, per germline (reference sequence). The CDR3 DNA reads TGCAGTGCAAACGAGGGGCCCTACAATGAGCAGTTCTTC. This sequence encodes CSANEGPYNEQFF.

The table lists this clonotype with many counts. This chain links TRBV3-1 with TRBJ1-6; D is unclear. CDR3 length equals 17 residues. Germline CDR1 reads LGHDT; CDR2 reads YNNKEL (reference sequence). The V end lost 1 base, the J end lost 3 bases, and 13 bases lay between the germline ends. The CDR3 reads CASSQVGITGYNSPLHF. CDR3 nucleotides: TGTGCCAGCAGCCAAGTTGGCATTACGGGCTATAATTCACCCCTCCACTTT.

This clonotype was seen a handful of times. The genes are TRBV6-2 or TRBV6-3 and TRBJ2-2; no reliable D call. This CDR3 contains 13 residues. The germline CDR1 and CDR2 sequences are MNHEY and SVGEGT. V was shortened by 7 bases and J by 5 bases, with 11 bases between the two germline ends. Written as DNA, the CDR3 is TGTGCCAGCACCTTTACCGTTACCGGGGAGCTGTTTTTT. Its translation is CASTFTVTGELFF.

This clonotype occurred a few times. The chain joins TRBV29-1 to TRBJ2-3; the D is unclear. Per germline, CDR1 SQVTM and CDR2 ANQGSEA. Between the trimmed V and J ends, which lost 2 bases and 1 base, there was a span of 7 bases. This CDR3 has 13 amino acids. In nucleotides, the CDR3 is TGCAGCGTTGAAACGGCAGGCACAGATACGCAGTATTTT. Its protein is CSVETAGTDTQYF.

This clonotype was recorded only once. The chain joins TRBV4-2 to TRBJ2-2, with D possibly matching TRBD2 (6 bases). Germline assignment: CDR1 LGHNA and CDR2 YNFKEQ. CDR3 length: 16 residues. V was clipped by 3 bases and J by 2 bases, with 13 bases between them. The CDR3 DNA follows: TGTGCCAGCAGCCAGGAGGGGACTGCTAACACCGGGGAGCTGTTTTTT. Its translation is CASSQEGTANTGELFF.

A few counts support this clonotype. CDR3 bases: TGTGCCAGCAGTCGCCCGACACGGGCGCGGAGAAACTACGAGCAGTACTTC. Translating gives CASSRPTRARRNYEQYF. V gene TRBV28 combines with J gene TRBJ2-7, with D hard to call. Trimming took 5 bases from V and 3 from J, leaving 23 bases between them. The germline V gene encodes CDR1 MDHEN and CDR2 SYDVKM. This CDR3 contains 17 residues. Full variable domain (outside the CDR3, taken from reference TRBV28 and TRBJ2-7): DVKVTQSSRYLVKRTGEKVFLECVQDMDHENMFWYRQDPGLGLRLIYFSYDVKMKEKGDIPEGYSVSREKKERFSLILESASTNQTSMYLCASSRPTRARRNYEQYFGPGTRLTVT.

Ten or more counts support this clonotype. The chain has TRBV20-1 and TRBJ1-3; 9 nucleotides match TRBD1. This CDR3 region has 15 residues. V was pared by 6 bases and J by 4 bases, with 10 bases of the junction left unmatched. Germline V gene data show CDR1 as DFQATT and CDR2 as SNEGSKA (reference sequence). The CDR3 nucleotides are TGCAGTGCCGATTCCGGGACAGGGCCAGGAAACACCATATATTTT. This encodes CSADSGTGPGNTIYF.

V is TRBV7-9 and J is TRBJ2-3; TRBD1 aligns across 9 bases. Germline V CDR1 and CDR2: SEHNR, FQNEAQ (reference sequence). J was trimmed by 2 bases and V by 5 bases; bases with no gene match: 5. There are 15 residues in the CDR3. The CDR3 nucleotides are TGTGCCAGCAGCCCCGGGGACAGGGTCACAGATACGCAGTATTTT. It yields the protein CASSPGDRVTDTQYF.

The chain employs TRBV19 and TRBJ2-7; TRBD1 matches 8 bases. The CDR3 has 16 residues. Germline CDR1 is LNHDA and CDR2 is SQIVND (reference sequence). J lost 1 base, V lost 3 bases, and 8 bases had no gene match. The CDR3 spells CASSMGLDRVSYEQYF. The CDR3 DNA reads as TGTGCCAGTAGTATGGGCCTGGACAGGGTTTCCTACGAGCAGTACTTC.

This clonotype was found a few times. The CDR3: CASISGGDGYTF. CDR3 DNA: TGTGCCAGCATCTCCGGGGGGGATGGCTACACCTTC. The chain carries TRBV7-9 and TRBJ1-2, with a possible D match to TRBD1 (5 bases). Per germline, CDR1 SEHNR and CDR2 FQNEAQ (reference sequence). The CDR3 extends over 12 amino acids. V lost 7 bases, J lost 6 bases, and 12 bases lay in between.

This clonotype was observed a handful of times. This chain links TRBV7-2 with TRBJ2-1, with TRBD1 matching over 8 bases. The CDR3 runs 14 residues. The germline CDR1 and CDR2 sequences are SGHTA and FQGNSA. The ends lost 5 bases at V and 2 bases at J; junction bases unmatched: 2. The CDR3 DNA reads TGTGCCAGCAGCCCACAGGGGGCCTACAATGAGCAGTTCTTC. Translating gives CASSPQGAYNEQFF. Variable domain in full (rest from reference TRBV7-2 and TRBJ2-1): GAGVSQSPSNKVTEKGKDVELRCDPISGHTALYWYRQSLGQGLEFLIYFQGNSAPDKSGLPSDRFSAERTGGSVSTLTIQRTQQEDSAVYLCASSPQGAYNEQFFGPGTRLTVL.

This clonotype has more than one count but fewer than ten. This rearrangement joins TRBV20-1 to TRBJ1-1; D gene ambiguous. Per the germline V gene, CDR1 is DFQATT and CDR2 is SNEGSKA (reference sequence). The length of the CDR3 is 12 residues. The V and J ends lost 4 bases and 0 bases respectively, with 6 bases between them. As DNA, the CDR3 is TGCAGTGCTATCCGCATGAACACTGAAGCTTTCTTT. Its translation: CSAIRMNTEAFF.

This clonotype was counted ten times or more. The chain is built from TRBV29-1 and TRBJ1-1, with TRBD1 identical over 7 bases. In germline, CDR1 is SQVTM, CDR2 ANQGSEA. With V trimmed by 7 bases and J by 0 bases, 5 bases remained unmatched. There are 13 residues in the CDR3. The CDR3 loop is CSGRGQLNTEAFF. The CDR3 nucleotides read TGCAGCGGGAGGGGACAGTTGAACACTGAAGCTTTCTTT.

This chain uses TRBV25-1 with TRBJ2-3, with 7 bases lining up with TRBD1. The J segment lost 2 bases and the V segment lost 3 bases, leaving 17 bases of the junction unmatched. CDR1 is MGHDK and CDR2 is SYGVNS in the germline V gene. This CDR3 spans 19 amino acids. The CDR3 coding sequence is TGTGCCAGCAGTGACGACCCCTCTGGTGAGGACAGGTTCACAGATACGCAGTATTTT. Translation gives CASSDDPSGEDRFTDTQYF.

The chain links TRBV7-2 to TRBJ2-3; no firm D call. The CDR3 sequence is 15 residues long. CDR1 is SGHTA, CDR2 FQGNSA, per germline. Trimming stripped 1 base from V and 2 bases from J, with 10 bases between. The CDR3 is CASSLGWQYTDTQYF. The CDR3 region has the DNA TGTGCCAGCAGCTTAGGATGGCAGTACACAGATACGCAGTATTTT.

In this sample, this clonotype turned up many times. This sequence joins TRBV4-1 and TRBJ2-7, with D possibly being TRBD1 (6 bases). Deletions cut 3 bases from V and 4 bases from J, with 10 bases between. The CDR3 is made up of 13 amino acids. Germline V lookup: CDR1 MGHRA, CDR2 YSYEKL. CDR3 bases: TGCGCCAGCAGCCACAATACAGGGTACGAGCAGTACTTC. Translated: CASSHNTGYEQYF.

The table lists this clonotype with a count of one. The CDR3 DNA sequence: TGTGCCAGCAGTCGATTTGGACTTCAGAGCGGGAGTAGCGATGAGCAGTTCTTC. Translation gives CASSRFGLQSGSSDEQFF. The chain is built from TRBV6-5 and TRBJ2-1; 8 bases agree with TRBD2. J was trimmed by 8 bases and V by 5 bases; bases with no gene match: 20. The V gene's germline CDR1 is MNHEY and CDR2 SVGAGI. CDR3 length: 18 amino acids.